Below, 14 T cell receptor beta chains from the same sample are listed, as sequenced in a study of T cell repertoires in cytomegalovirus infection. One entry per CDR3 protein results from TCRdb running MiXCR on the reads. There are around 260,000 distinct CDR3 sequences in the sample; about a quarter occur only once, and approximately 15% lies in the top ten. The sequenced sample was PBMCs. The receptor set was obtained from a human donor in good health (CMV status not recorded). Some clones in this sample may be carry-over from other donors' samples.

The V and J genes are TRBV7-2 and TRBJ2-2, with D possibly matching TRBD1 (5 bases). The CDR3 is 15 residues long. Germline CDR1 reads SGHTA; CDR2 reads FQGNSA. V lost 5 bases to trimming and J lost 6 bases, with 16 bases between them. The CDR3 sequence: CASSMDIVSSGELFF. CDR3 DNA sequence: TGTGCCAGCAGCATGGACATAGTGTCCTCCGGGGAGCTGTTTTTT. Full variable domain (outside the CDR3, taken from reference TRBV7-2 and TRBJ2-2): GAGVSQSPSNKVTEKGKDVELRCDPISGHTALYWYRQSLGQGLEFLIYFQGNSAPDKSGLPSDRFSAERTGGSVSTLTIQRTQQEDSAVYLCASSMDIVSSGELFFGEGSRLTVL.

This clonotype was counted a few times. V is TRBV7-9 and J is TRBJ2-1; 8 positions match TRBD1. The CDR3 is 13 residues long. Looked up from germline, CDR1 is SEHNR and CDR2 is FQNEAQ (reference sequence). V shed 4 bases, J shed 9 bases, and the junction held 5 bases outside the gene matches. Written as DNA, the CDR3 is TGTGCCAGCAGCTGGACAGGGTTGGGTGAGCAGTTCTTC. Residues: CASSWTGLGEQFF.

Comment on this clonotype: Relative to the germline gene, one junction end is altered; a read error may explain this. The chain is built from TRBV20-1 and TRBJ1-2, with 11 bases aligning to TRBD1. CDR1 is DFQATT, CDR2 SNEGSKA, per germline (reference sequence). The CDR3 sequence is 17 residues long. The CDR3 DNA follows: TGCAGTGCCAGAGGGGCCGGGACAGGGGGAGTTAACTATGGCTACACCTTC. It is translated as CSARGAGTGGVNYGYTF.

This CDR3 is CASSTPGQGKAETQYF. CDR3 in DNA: TGTGCCAGCAGTACCCCTGGACAGGGAAAGGCAGAGACCCAGTACTTC. The chain uses TRBV28 and TRBJ2-5; 8 positions agree with TRBD1. CDR1 and CDR2 from the germline V gene are MDHEN and SYDVKM. The CDR3 runs 16 residues. Germline trimming cut 5 bases from V and 4 bases from J; bases unmatched to any gene: 12.

This clonotype was seen a handful of times. This rearrangement joins TRBV2 to TRBJ1-2, with D tentatively TRBD1 (5 bases). CDR3 length: 16 residues. Per the germline V gene, CDR1 is SNHLY and CDR2 is FYNNEI. The V gene lost 9 bases and the J gene lost 0 bases, with 20 bases spanning the gap. The chain's CDR3 is CARGGDGQLANYGYTF. The CDR3 nucleotides read TGTGCCAGGGGAGGGGACGGACAATTAGCTAACTATGGCTACACCTTC.

About this clonotype itself: A much larger clone lies one base from this, so it may be a read error. This rearrangement joins TRBV7-4 to TRBJ1-3; tentative D call: TRBD1 (5 bases). CDR3 length equals 15 residues. CDR1 and CDR2 from the germline V gene are SGHVT and SQSDAQ. The CDR3 bases are TGTACCAGCAGCCCTCAGGGACGCCGGTCAAACACCATATATTTT. Translating it yields CTSSPQGRRSNTIYF.

This clonotype was picked up many times. The chain recombines TRBV7-2 with TRBJ2-1, with a possible D match to TRBD2 (7 bases). Germline V gene lookup returns CDR1 SGHTA and CDR2 FQGNSA. Trimming pared 5 bases from V and 5 bases from J, leaving 13 bases between. This CDR3 contains 14 residues. CDR3 DNA: TGTGCCAGCAGCACCCGGGGGGCGGACAATGAGCAGTTCTTC. Translated: CASSTRGADNEQFF.

This rearrangement joins TRBV18 to TRBJ1-5; 8 bases align to TRBD1. This CDR3 spans 15 amino acids. V was clipped by 0 bases and J by 7 bases; unmatched bases: 5. Per the germline V gene, CDR1 is KGHSH and CDR2 is LQKENI. The CDR3: CASSPPGQGGQPQHF. The CDR3 DNA sequence: TGTGCCAGCTCACCACCCGGACAGGGAGGGCAGCCCCAGCATTTT.

This clonotype has a handful of counts. V gene TRBV19 combines with J gene TRBJ1-2; 9 nucleotides align to TRBD1. This CDR3 has 14 amino acids. Germline V lookup: CDR1 LNHDA, CDR2 SQIVND (reference sequence). Trimming removed 8 bases from V and 4 bases from J; junction bases left unmatched: 8. CDR3 residues: CASDPGTGTYGYTF. In nucleotides, the CDR3 is TGTGCCAGTGATCCCGGGACAGGGACCTATGGCTACACCTTC.

The chain couples TRBV10-3 to TRBJ2-5, with 10 positions matching TRBD2. V shed 7 bases and J 0 bases; nucleotides not matched to a gene: 5. The CDR3 loop spans 15 amino acids. Germline V gene data show CDR1 as ENHRY and CDR2 as SYGVKD. Here the CDR3 reads CAITASGSYQETQYF. The CDR3 region has the DNA TGTGCCATCACGGCTAGCGGGAGTTACCAAGAGACCCAGTACTTC.

The chain joins TRBV6-2 or TRBV6-3 to TRBJ2-5; 7 positions agree with TRBD2. The germline V gene encodes CDR1 MNHEY and CDR2 SVGEGT. The CDR3 has 14 amino acids. V was clipped by 4 bases and J by 7 bases; unmatched bases: 9. DNA for the CDR3: TGTGCCAGCAGTTGGGCTAGCGGTCGGGGGACCCAGTACTTC. Translating gives CASSWASGRGTQYF.

The rearrangement uses TRBV3-1 and TRBJ2-7, with D possibly TRBD2 on 5 matching bases. Germline CDR1 reads LGHDT; CDR2 reads YNNKEL (reference sequence). This CDR3 comprises 12 residues. Trimming took off 3 bases at V and 6 bases at J, with 9 bases between the two ends. The CDR3 reads CASSHAAGEQYF. CDR3 coding DNA: TGTGCCAGCAGCCATGCCGCGGGCGAGCAGTACTTC.

This clonotype was observed a handful of times. The chain employs TRBV24-1 and TRBJ2-1; no clear D. With 4 bases removed from V and 10 bases from J, the gap between germline ends came to 16 bases. CDR3 length equals 14 residues. The germline CDR1 and CDR2 sequences are KGHDR and SFDVKD. The CDR3 loop is CATSDSPAAPEQFF. The CDR3 nucleotides are TGTGCCACCAGTGACTCCCCTGCGGCTCCCGAGCAGTTCTTC.

V and J are TRBV28 and TRBJ1-6, with 7 bases matching TRBD1. Per the germline V gene, CDR1 is MDHEN and CDR2 is SYDVKM. The V gene end was trimmed by 0 bases and the J gene end by 9 bases; junction bases not matched to a gene: 5. The CDR3 runs to 15 residues. The CDR3 sequence: CASSLWDRPGSPLHF. The CDR3 region has the DNA TGTGCCAGCAGTTTATGGGACAGGCCTGGTTCACCCCTCCACTTT.